A selection of T cell receptor beta chains follows, all from one sample in a study of blood T cell repertoires in COVID-19. Profiling relied on immunoSEQ multiplex PCR, and the TCRdb table lists in-frame clones only, not all of them. The sample has roughly 150,000 clones, around 77% seen once. Sequenced: peripheral blood. The receptor set was obtained from a man aged 50 to 60 with active or convalescent COVID-19. The CDR3 runs from the conserved cysteine through the conserved F or W. The D gene is left open where the match is weak. Expanded clones are given a class, and other clones once, few, many or no size at all.

V	J	D	size	length	CDR3	DNA
TRBV10-3	TRBJ1-5	.	once	16	CATSLSGTTDNQPQHF	TGTGCCACCTCGCTTTCCGGGACAACTGACAATCAGCCCCAGCATTTT
TRBV5-4	TRBJ2-1	TRBD1	once	15	CASSPGTGSYNEQFF	TGTGCCAGCAGCCCCGGGACAGGGTCTTACAATGAGCAGTTCTTC
TRBV2	TRBJ1-4	.	.	14	CASSEAVRGEKLFF	TGTGCCAGCAGTGAAGCGGTCAGAGGGGAAAAACTGTTTTTT
TRBV6-1	TRBJ1-2	TRBD1	.	14	CASSEARQGSRYTF	TGTGCCAGCAGTGAGGCCAGACAGGGCTCTCGCTACACCTTC
TRBV7-2	TRBJ2-1	.	.	16	CASSLGPGLGYNEQFF	TGTGCCAGCAGCTTAGGCCCCGGCCTAGGCTACAATGAGCAGTTCTTC
TRBV5-1	TRBJ2-3	TRBD2	.	17	CASSSALSGKNTDTQYF	TGCGCCAGCAGCTCTGCCCTCAGCGGGAAGAACACAGATACGCAGTATTTT
TRBV5-5	TRBJ2-1	TRBD2	few	16	CASSPSLAGIYNEQFF	TGTGCCAGCAGCCCAAGTTTAGCGGGGATCTACAATGAGCAGTTCTTC
TRBV20-1	TRBJ1-5	.	.	15	CSASSTSGGTQPQHF	TGCAGTGCTAGTAGTACGTCCGGCGGCACTCAGCCCCAGCATTTT
TRBV11-2	TRBJ2-2	TRBD1	.	15	CASSLGQGATGELFF	TGTGCCAGCAGCTTGGGACAGGGGGCAACCGGGGAGCTGTTTTTT
TRBV28	TRBJ2-3	TRBD2	.	15	CASSLAGANTDTQYF	TGTGCCAGCAGTCTAGCGGGAGCTAACACAGATACGCAGTATTTT
TRBV5-5	TRBJ2-7	.	.	13	CASSSLAPNEQYF	TGTGCCAGCAGCTCCTTAGCCCCGAACGAGCAGTACTTC
TRBV11-2	TRBJ1-2	.	.	15	CASSLSLALPYGYTF	TGTGCCAGCAGCTTATCCCTGGCCCTGCCCTATGGCTACACCTTC
TRBV5-1	TRBJ2-5	TRBD1	.	12	CASGGQGETQYF	TGCGCCAGCGGAGGACAGGGAGAGACCCAGTACTTC
TRBV19	TRBJ1-6	.	many	14	CASREAVGGSPLHF	TGTGCCAGTAGAGAGGCAGTCGGTGGTTCACCCCTCCACTTT
TRBV6-5	TRBJ2-7	.	.	14	CAGQKRFRSYEQYF	TGTGCCGGCCAAAAGCGGTTTCGGTCCTACGAGCAGTACTTC
TRBV10-2	TRBJ2-3	.	.	13	CASSEYSTDTQYF	TGCGCCAGCAGTGAGTACTCCACAGATACGCAGTATTTT
TRBV6-5	TRBJ2-7	.	.	16	CASSYGLGALSVEQYF	TGTGCCAGCAGTTACGGGTTGGGCGCCCTTTCGGTGGAGCAGTACTTC
TRBV28	TRBJ1-2	.	.	14	CATRDTLYLGGYTF	TGTGCCACCCGGGACACTCTCTACCTTGGTGGCTACACCTTC
TRBV5-5	TRBJ2-3	.	.	12	CASSSQVHTQYF	TGTGCCAGCAGCTCCCAGGTCCATACGCAGTATTTT
TRBV6-5	TRBJ2-1	.	.	13	CASSYRAGNEQFF	TGTGCCAGCAGTTACAGGGCGGGCAATGAGCAGTTCTTC
TRBV7-9	TRBJ2-2	TRBD2	.	16	CASSSRLAGGTGELFF	TGTGCCAGCAGCTCCAGACTAGCGGGAGGGACCGGGGAGCTGTTTTTT
TRBV19	TRBJ1-5	.	.	16	CASSLGYGQFNQPQHF	TGTGCCAGTAGTCTCGGGTACGGACAATTCAATCAGCCCCAGCATTTT
TRBV6-5	TRBJ1-2	.	.	15	CASSLQGNYNYGYTF	TGTGCCAGCAGTTTACAGGGAAATTATAACTATGGCTACACCTTC
TRBV28	TRBJ1-2	.	few	13	CASTVAASYGYTF	TGTGCCAGCACTGTGGCGGCTTCGTATGGCTACACCTTC